This entry lists 24 T cell receptor beta chains sequenced from one sample in a study of cytotoxic CD8 clonotypes in ibrutinib-treated CLL. The assay was immunoSEQ multiplex PCR, and TCRdb's table has in-frame clones only and misses some. Seen here are approximately 170,000 clones, 70% to 90% observed once, and the top ten hold roughly 3%. Sequences were derived from PBMCs, sampled at disease progression, from a patient treated with ibrutinib. These receptors were taken from a human donor with chronic lymphocytic leukemia.

The gene calls are TRBV5-4 and TRBJ1-4, with 8 bases fitting TRBD1. Trimming took 4 bases from V and 8 from J; bases not matched to a gene: 7. The V gene's germline CDR1 is SGHNT and CDR2 YYREEE (reference sequence). The length of the CDR3 is 14 residues. CDR3 loop: CASSVGQGLEKLFF. DNA for the CDR3: TGTGCCAGCAGCGTTGGACAGGGTTTAGAAAAACTGTTTTTT.

The V and J genes are TRBV6-5 and TRBJ2-5, with 10 bases matching TRBD2. This CDR3 spans 15 amino acids. V lost 6 bases, J lost 5 bases, and 9 bases stayed unmatched. The germline V gene encodes CDR1 MNHEY and CDR2 SVGAGI. The DNA of the CDR3 is TGTGCCAGCAGCGGACTAGCGGAGCTGACGGAGACCCAGTACTTC. Amino acids: CASSGLAELTETQYF.

The rearrangement joins TRBV14 to TRBJ2-7; D gene ambiguous. Per germline, CDR1 SGHDN and CDR2 FVKESK. V lost 2 bases, J lost 9 bases, and 8 bases lay in between. This CDR3 region has 11 residues. CDR3: CASSQSGWQYF. The CDR3 region has the DNA TGTGCCAGCAGCCAAAGTGGGTGGCAGTACTTC.

The chain carries TRBV19 and TRBJ1-2, with unresolved D. Between the trimmed V and J ends, which lost 1 base and 4 bases, there was a span of 7 bases. The CDR3 runs 13 residues. In germline, CDR1 is LNHDA, CDR2 SQIVND (reference sequence). The CDR3 reads CASSIVGFYGYTF. The CDR3 coding sequence is TGTGCCAGTAGTATAGTGGGTTTCTATGGCTACACCTTC.

The V gene is TRBV7-9, the J gene TRBJ1-1, with D unclear. Germline V CDR1 and CDR2: SEHNR, FQNEAQ (reference sequence). The V and J ends lost 5 bases and 1 base respectively, with 8 bases between them. The CDR3 consists of 13 residues. Here the CDR3 reads CASSPRWNTEAFF. In DNA form, the CDR3 reads TGTGCCAGCAGCCCGCGCTGGAACACTGAAGCTTTCTTT.

CDR3 protein: CASSFRGQQETQYF. The CDR3 region has the DNA TGTGCCAGCAGCTTCAGGGGGCAGCAAGAGACCCAGTACTTC. This chain uses TRBV7-2 with TRBJ2-5, with 8 bases fitting TRBD1. Losses at the gene ends were 3 bases for V and 2 bases for J; bases not matched to a gene: 2. Looked up from germline, CDR1 is SGHTA and CDR2 is FQGNSA. CDR3 length: 14 residues. Filled out from reference TRBV7-2 and TRBJ2-5, the complete variable domain reads GAGVSQSPSNKVTEKGKDVELRCDPISGHTALYWYRQSLGQGLEFLIYFQGNSAPDKSGLPSDRFSAERTGGSVSTLTIQRTQQEDSAVYLCASSFRGQQETQYFGPGTRLLVL.

The chain joins TRBV28 to TRBJ2-4; no clear D gene. With 2 bases removed from V and 10 bases from J, the gap between germline ends came to 9 bases. CDR3 length: 12 residues. Germline CDR1 MDHEN, CDR2 SYDVKM. This chain's CDR3 is CASSLSTDIQYF. Written as DNA, the CDR3 is TGTGCCAGCAGTTTAAGTACTGATATTCAGTACTTC.

The chain uses TRBV9 and TRBJ2-3, with TRBD2 matching over 12 bases. This CDR3 is 16 amino acids long. Germline CDR1 reads SGDLS; CDR2 reads YYNGEE. V shed 7 bases and J 0 bases; nucleotides not matched to a gene: 6. CDR3 protein: CASGFTSGGSTDTQYF. The CDR3 DNA reads TGTGCCAGCGGCTTTACTAGCGGGGGGAGCACAGATACGCAGTATTTT. The variable domain in full, with the rest retrieved from reference TRBV9 and TRBJ2-3, is DSGVTQTPKHLITATGQRVTLRCSPRSGDLSVYWYQQSLDQGLQFLIQYYNGEERAKGNILERFSAQQFPDLHSELNLSSLELGDSALYFCASGFTSGGSTDTQYFGPGTRLTVL.

The chain couples TRBV27 to TRBJ2-5; D is ambiguous. Between the trimmed V and J ends, which lost 1 base and 4 bases, there was a span of 13 bases. The CDR3 extends over 15 amino acids. Germline CDR1 MNHEY, CDR2 SMNVEV (reference sequence). The CDR3 bases are TGTGCCAGCAGTTTATTTGGCGGCGCTGGAGAGACCCAGTACTTC. The encoded protein is CASSLFGGAGETQYF.

The V call is TRBV6-1, the J call TRBJ2-3; no clear D gene. The CDR3 is made up of 13 amino acids. V was trimmed by 3 bases and J by 6 bases, leaving 10 bases between them. In germline, CDR1 is MNHNS, CDR2 SASEGT. CDR3 coding DNA: TGTGCCAGCAGTGACCAGAAATACGATACGCAGTATTTT. This gives the protein CASSDQKYDTQYF.

This chain links TRBV5-1 with TRBJ1-1, with no clear D. This CDR3 comprises 13 residues. Looked up from germline, CDR1 is SGHRS and CDR2 is YFSETQ. V was trimmed by 7 bases and J by 1 base, leaving 11 bases between them. The CDR3 sequence is CASSPLTNTEAFF. CDR3 nucleotides: TGCGCCAGCTCCCCCCTGACGAACACTGAAGCTTTCTTT.

The chain links TRBV11-2 to TRBJ1-2; weak D call: TRBD1 (6 bases). CDR3 length: 12 residues. Trimming shortened V by 4 bases and J by 4 bases, and 7 bases separated the two germline ends. Germline V gene sequence: CDR1 SGHAT, CDR2 FQNNGV. The CDR3 is CASSSQGYGYTF. The CDR3 coding sequence is TGTGCCAGCAGCTCACAGGGCTATGGCTACACCTTC.

The V and J genes are TRBV7-3 and TRBJ1-2; D remains unclear. Germline CDR1 reads SGHTA; CDR2 reads FQGTGA. V shed 0 bases and J shed 6 bases, with 11 bases lying between them. The CDR3 length is 14 residues. CDR3 bases: TGTGCCAGCAGCTTAACCTCTTTGCCCGATGGCTACACCTTC. It specifies CASSLTSLPDGYTF.

The V call is TRBV6-6, the J call TRBJ1-1; the D is unclear. The germline V gene encodes CDR1 MNHNY and CDR2 SVGAGI (reference sequence). The V end was cut by 7 bases, the J end by 2 bases, with 5 bases between. The CDR3 loop spans 11 amino acids. As DNA, the CDR3 is TGTGCCAGCACCATCAACACTGAAGCTTTCTTT. Its translation: CASTINTEAFF.

The V and J genes are TRBV28 and TRBJ2-7, with 13 bases that match TRBD2. V trimming: 5 bases; J trimming: 5 bases; junction bases outside the gene matches: 3. The germline gives CDR1 MDHEN, CDR2 SYDVKM. The CDR3 covers 14 residues. The CDR3 region is CASSRTSGRDEQYF. In nucleotides, the CDR3 is TGTGCCAGCAGTCGGACTAGCGGGAGAGACGAGCAGTACTTC.

The genes are TRBV5-1 and TRBJ2-5; no definite D call. Germline values: CDR1 SGHRS, CDR2 YFSETQ. V was pared by 0 bases and J by 3 bases, with 9 bases between. The CDR3 extends over 14 amino acids. This CDR3 reads CASSLGAVEETQYF. CDR3 DNA sequence: TGCGCCAGCAGCTTGGGCGCTGTTGAAGAGACCCAGTACTTC.

The chain links TRBV28 to TRBJ1-1; D possibly corresponds to TRBD1 (6 bases). CDR3 length: 18 residues. Trimming pared 7 bases from V and 1 base from J, leaving 25 bases between. Germline V lookup: CDR1 MDHEN, CDR2 SYDVKM. CDR3 DNA: TGTGCCAGCATCTCGTGGAGGGGGGCGACCCCCAAGAACACTGAAGCTTTCTTT. Residues: CASISWRGATPKNTEAFF.

The CDR3 loop is CASSVPGLAGPETQYF. The CDR3 nucleotides read TGTGCCAGCAGCGTACCGGGACTAGCGGGTCCCGAGACCCAGTACTTC. V and J are TRBV11-1 and TRBJ2-5; 12 bases match TRBD2. J lost 5 bases, V lost 5 bases, and 9 bases had no gene match. Germline CDR1 and CDR2: SGHAT and FQDESV (reference sequence). CDR3 length: 16 amino acids.

The chain has TRBV6-5 and TRBJ1-1; D unresolved. This CDR3 is built from 14 residues. With 2 bases removed from V and 0 bases from J, the gap between germline ends came to 7 bases. Per the germline V gene, CDR1 is MNHEY and CDR2 is SVGAGI. The CDR3 nucleotides read TGTGCCAGCAGTTACGGTTCGGTGAACACTGAAGCTTTCTTT. Its protein product is CASSYGSVNTEAFF.

This rearrangement joins TRBV28 to TRBJ2-7; tentatively, D is TRBD1 (7 bases). Germline assignment: CDR1 MDHEN and CDR2 SYDVKM. With 6 bases removed from V and 0 bases from J, the gap between germline ends came to 12 bases. CDR3 length: 14 amino acids. The CDR3 DNA reads TGTGCCAGCAGCCCAGGGGGGAGCTCCTACGAGCAGTACTTC. Its translation: CASSPGGSSYEQYF.

This clone was counted only a few times. The chain couples TRBV19 to TRBJ1-2, with a possible D match to TRBD1 (5 bases). V was shortened by 9 bases and J by 3 bases, with 14 bases between the two germline ends. Germline V gives CDR1 LNHDA, CDR2 SQIVND (reference sequence). CDR3 size: 13 residues. CDR3: CASRVDSDYGYTF. The CDR3 region has the DNA TGTGCCAGCAGAGTCGACAGTGACTATGGCTACACCTTC. Looking up the rest from reference TRBV19 and TRBJ1-2 gives the full variable domain: DGGITQSPKYLFRKEGQNVTLSCEQNLNHDAMYWYRQDPGQGLRLIYYSQIVNDFQKGDIAEGYSVSREKKESFPLTVTSAQKNPTAFYLCASRVDSDYGYTFGSGTRLTVV.

The chain uses TRBV7-6 and TRBJ2-7; possible D gene TRBD1, 6 bases. Per the germline V gene, CDR1 is SGHVS and CDR2 is FNYEAQ. V lost 2 bases and J lost 2, with 13 bases in between. The CDR3 is 15 residues long. CDR3 sequence reads: CASSLWTDETYEQYF. In nucleotides, the CDR3 is TGTGCCAGCAGCTTATGGACAGACGAAACCTACGAGCAGTACTTC. Full variable domain (missing parts from reference TRBV7-6 and TRBJ2-7): GAGVSQSPRYKVTKRGQDVALRCDPISGHVSLYWYRQALGQGPEFLTYFNYEAQQDKSGLPNDRFSAERPEGSISTLTIQRTEQRDSAMYRCASSLWTDETYEQYFGPGTRLTVT.

This clone was seen only once. CDR3 nucleotide sequence: TGTGCCAGCTCACAACAGGAGAAGTATCAGCCCCAGCATTTT. This translates into CASSQQEKYQPQHF. This sequence joins TRBV18 and TRBJ1-5; D possibly corresponds to TRBD1 (5 bases). The CDR3 is 14 residues long. The V end was cut by 4 bases, the J end by 5 bases, with 12 bases between. CDR1 KGHSH and CDR2 LQKENI come from the germline V gene. Full variable domain (missing parts from reference TRBV18 and TRBJ1-5): NAGVMQNPRHLVRRRGQEARLRCSPMKGHSHVYWYRQLPEEGLKFMVYLQKENIIDESGMPKERFSAEFPKEGPSILRIQQVVRGDSAAYFCASSQQEKYQPQHFGDGTRLSIL.

The V call is TRBV2, the J call TRBJ2-3; no firm D call. The CDR3 covers 14 residues. From germline, CDR1 is SNHLY and CDR2 FYNNEI. The V gene lost 5 bases and the J gene lost 2 bases, with 11 bases spanning the gap. The CDR3 loop is CASSKTQTTDTQYF. DNA of the CDR3: TGTGCCAGCAGTAAAACTCAAACCACAGATACGCAGTATTTT.